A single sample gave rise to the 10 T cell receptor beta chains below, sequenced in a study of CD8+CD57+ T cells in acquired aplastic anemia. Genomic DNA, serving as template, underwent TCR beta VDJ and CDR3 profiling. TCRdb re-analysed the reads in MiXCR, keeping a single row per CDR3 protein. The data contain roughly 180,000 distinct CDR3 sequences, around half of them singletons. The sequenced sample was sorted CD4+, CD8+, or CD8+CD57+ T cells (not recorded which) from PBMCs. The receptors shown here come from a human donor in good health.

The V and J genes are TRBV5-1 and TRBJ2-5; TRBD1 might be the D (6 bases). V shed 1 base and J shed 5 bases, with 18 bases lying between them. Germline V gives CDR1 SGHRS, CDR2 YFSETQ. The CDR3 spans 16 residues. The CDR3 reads CASSLTTIRGGETQYF. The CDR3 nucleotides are TGCGCCAGCAGCTTGACCACAATCAGAGGGGGTGAGACCCAGTACTTC.

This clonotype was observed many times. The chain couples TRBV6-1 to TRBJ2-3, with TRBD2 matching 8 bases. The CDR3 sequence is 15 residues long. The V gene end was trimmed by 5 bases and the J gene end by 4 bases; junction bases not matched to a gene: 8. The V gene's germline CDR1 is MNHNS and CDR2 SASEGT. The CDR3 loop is CASSITAGVADTQYF. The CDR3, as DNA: TGTGCCAGCAGTATCACAGCGGGAGTCGCAGATACGCAGTATTTT.

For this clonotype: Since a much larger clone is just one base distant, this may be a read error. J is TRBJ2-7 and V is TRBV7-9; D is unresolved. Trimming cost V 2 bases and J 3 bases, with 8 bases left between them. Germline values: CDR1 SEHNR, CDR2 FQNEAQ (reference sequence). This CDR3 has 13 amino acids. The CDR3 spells CASSLTQFYEQYF. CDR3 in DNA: TGTGCCAGCAGCTTAACGCAGTTCTACGAGCAGTACTTC.

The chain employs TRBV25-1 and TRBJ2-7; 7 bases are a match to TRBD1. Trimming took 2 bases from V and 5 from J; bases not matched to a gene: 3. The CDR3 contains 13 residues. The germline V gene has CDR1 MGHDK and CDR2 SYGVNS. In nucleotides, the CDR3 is TGTGCCAGCAGTGAACCGACAGGGCACGAGCAGTACTTC. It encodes CASSEPTGHEQYF.

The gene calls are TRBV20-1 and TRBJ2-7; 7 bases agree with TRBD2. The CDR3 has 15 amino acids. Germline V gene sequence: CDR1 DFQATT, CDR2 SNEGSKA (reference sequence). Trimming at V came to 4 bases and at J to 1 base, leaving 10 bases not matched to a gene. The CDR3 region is CSATPLADPSYEQYF. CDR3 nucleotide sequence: TGCAGTGCTACCCCTCTAGCGGACCCATCCTACGAGCAGTACTTC.

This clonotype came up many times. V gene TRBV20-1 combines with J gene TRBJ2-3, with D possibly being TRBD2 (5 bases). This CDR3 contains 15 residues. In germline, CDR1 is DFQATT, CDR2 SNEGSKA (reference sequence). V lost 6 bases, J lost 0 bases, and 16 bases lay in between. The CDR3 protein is CSATLGRTSTDTQYF. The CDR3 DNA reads TGCAGTGCAACCCTAGGGAGAACTAGCACAGATACGCAGTATTTT.

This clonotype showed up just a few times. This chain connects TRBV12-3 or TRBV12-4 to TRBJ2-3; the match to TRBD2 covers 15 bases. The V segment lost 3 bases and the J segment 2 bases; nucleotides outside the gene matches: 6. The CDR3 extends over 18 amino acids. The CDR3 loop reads CASSFPGLAGGYTDTQYF. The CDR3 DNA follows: TGTGCCAGCAGTTTCCCCGGACTAGCGGGGGGGTACACAGATACGCAGTATTTT.

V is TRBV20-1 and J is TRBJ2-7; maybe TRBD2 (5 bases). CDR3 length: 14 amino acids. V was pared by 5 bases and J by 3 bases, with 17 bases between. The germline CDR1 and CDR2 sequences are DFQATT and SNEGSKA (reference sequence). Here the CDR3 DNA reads TGCAGTGCTCCGATGGGCGGGTTTAACTACGAGCAGTACTTC. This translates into CSAPMGGFNYEQYF.

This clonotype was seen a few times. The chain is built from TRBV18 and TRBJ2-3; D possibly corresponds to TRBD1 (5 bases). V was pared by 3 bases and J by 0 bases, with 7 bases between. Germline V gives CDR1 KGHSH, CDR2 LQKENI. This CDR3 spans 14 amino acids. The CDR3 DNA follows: TGTGCCAGCTCACCGACAGCTAGCACAGATACGCAGTATTTT. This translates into CASSPTASTDTQYF.

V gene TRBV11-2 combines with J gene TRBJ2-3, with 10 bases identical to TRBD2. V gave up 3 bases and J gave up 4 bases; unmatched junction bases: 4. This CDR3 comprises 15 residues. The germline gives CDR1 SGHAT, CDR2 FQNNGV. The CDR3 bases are TGTGCCAGCAGCTTCGGTAGCGGGGGGTCAGATACGCAGTATTTT. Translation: CASSFGSGGSDTQYF.